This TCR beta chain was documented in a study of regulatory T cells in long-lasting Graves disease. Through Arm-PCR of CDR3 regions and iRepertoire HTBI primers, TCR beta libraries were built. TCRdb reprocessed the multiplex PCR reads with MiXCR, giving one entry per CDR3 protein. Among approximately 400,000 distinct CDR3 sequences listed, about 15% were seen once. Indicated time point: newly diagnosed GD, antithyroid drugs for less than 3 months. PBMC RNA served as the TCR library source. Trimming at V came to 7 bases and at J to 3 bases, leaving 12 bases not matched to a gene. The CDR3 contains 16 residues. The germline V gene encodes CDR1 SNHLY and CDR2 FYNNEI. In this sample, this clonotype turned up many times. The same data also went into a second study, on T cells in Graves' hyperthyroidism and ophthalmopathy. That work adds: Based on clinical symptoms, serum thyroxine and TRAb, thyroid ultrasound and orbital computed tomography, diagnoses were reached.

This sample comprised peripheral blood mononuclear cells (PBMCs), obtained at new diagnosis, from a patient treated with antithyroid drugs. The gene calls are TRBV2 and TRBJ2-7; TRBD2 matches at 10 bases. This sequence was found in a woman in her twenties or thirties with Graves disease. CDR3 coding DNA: TGTGCCAGCATGGAGTCTAGCGGGAGTCTTTTCTACGAGCAGTACTTC. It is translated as CASMESSGSLFYEQYF.